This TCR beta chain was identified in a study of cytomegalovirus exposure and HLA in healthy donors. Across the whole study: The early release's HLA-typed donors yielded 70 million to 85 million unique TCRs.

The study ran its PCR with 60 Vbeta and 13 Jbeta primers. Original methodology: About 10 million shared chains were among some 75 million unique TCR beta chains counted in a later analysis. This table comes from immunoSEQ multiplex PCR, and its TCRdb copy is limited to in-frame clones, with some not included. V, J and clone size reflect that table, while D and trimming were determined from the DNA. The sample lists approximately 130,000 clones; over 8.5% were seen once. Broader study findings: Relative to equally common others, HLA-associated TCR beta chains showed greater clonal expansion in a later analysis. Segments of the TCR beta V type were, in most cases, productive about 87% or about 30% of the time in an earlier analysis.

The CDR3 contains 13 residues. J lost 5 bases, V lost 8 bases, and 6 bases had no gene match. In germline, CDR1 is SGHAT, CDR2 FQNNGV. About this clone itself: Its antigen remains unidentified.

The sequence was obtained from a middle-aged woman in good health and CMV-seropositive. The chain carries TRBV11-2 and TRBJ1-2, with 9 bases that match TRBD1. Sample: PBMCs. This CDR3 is CASHRGQGYGYTF. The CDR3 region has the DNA TGTGCCAGCCACAGGGGACAGGGTTATGGCTACACCTTC.